This TCR beta chain was captured in a study of response to subunit inactivated influenza vaccine. MiXCR, run by TCRdb on the RT-PCR reads, gives a single entry per CDR3 protein. The sample holds approximately 700,000 distinct CDR3 sequences, around a sixth seen once. This clonotype was seen only a few times. CDR1 and CDR2 from the germline V gene are MNHNY and SVGAGI (reference sequence). This CDR3 spans 21 amino acids. V was cut by 0 bases and J by 1 base, with 25 bases left in between. The source was PBMCs from blood, collected 11 to 12 days after vaccination. The chain carries TRBV6-6 and TRBJ2-4; D unclear. This clonotype was obtained from a man aged 45-65 years who received an inactivated influenza vaccine. CDR3 coding DNA: TGTGCCAGCAGTTACTCTCCAGTCTCGGCTTTTTGGGATTCGGCCAAAAACATTCAGTACTTC. Protein sequence: CASSYSPVSAFWDSAKNIQYF.